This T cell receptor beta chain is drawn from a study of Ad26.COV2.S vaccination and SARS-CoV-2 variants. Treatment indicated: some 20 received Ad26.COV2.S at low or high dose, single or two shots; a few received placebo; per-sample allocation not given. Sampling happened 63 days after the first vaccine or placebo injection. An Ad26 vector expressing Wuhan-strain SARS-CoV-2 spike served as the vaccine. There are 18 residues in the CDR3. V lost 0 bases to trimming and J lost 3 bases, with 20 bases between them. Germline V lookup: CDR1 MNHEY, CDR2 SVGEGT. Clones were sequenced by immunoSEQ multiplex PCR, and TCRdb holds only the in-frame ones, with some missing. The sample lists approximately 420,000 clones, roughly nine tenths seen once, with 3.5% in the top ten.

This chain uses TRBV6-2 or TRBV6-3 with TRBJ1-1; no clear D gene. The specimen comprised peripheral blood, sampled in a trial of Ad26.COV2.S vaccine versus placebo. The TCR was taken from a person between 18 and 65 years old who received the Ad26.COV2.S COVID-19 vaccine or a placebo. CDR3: CASSYSKGTTRGYTEAFF. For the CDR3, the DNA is TGTGCCAGCAGTTACTCGAAGGGAACTACTCGGGGTTACACTGAAGCTTTCTTT.